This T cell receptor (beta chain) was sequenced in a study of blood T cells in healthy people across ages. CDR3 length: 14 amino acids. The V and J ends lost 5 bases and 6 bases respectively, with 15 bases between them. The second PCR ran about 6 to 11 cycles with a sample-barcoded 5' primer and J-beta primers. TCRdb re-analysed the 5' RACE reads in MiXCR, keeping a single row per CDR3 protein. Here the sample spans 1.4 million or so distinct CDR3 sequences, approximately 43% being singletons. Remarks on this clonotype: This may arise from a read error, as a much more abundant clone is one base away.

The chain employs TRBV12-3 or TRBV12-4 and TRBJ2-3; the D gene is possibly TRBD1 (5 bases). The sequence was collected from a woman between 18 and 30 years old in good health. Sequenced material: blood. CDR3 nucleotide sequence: TGTGCCAGCAGTGTAGGCGGACACCGTGATACGCAGTATTTT. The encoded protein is CASSVGGHRDTQYF.